This T cell receptor beta chain was found in a study of beta chain features in type 1 diabetes. Study observations and caveats: Healthy donors had naive, central memory and Treg TCRB repertoires that appeared less similar than those seen among patients. Moderately but significantly shorter TCRB CDR3s were found in Type 1 diabetes patients in all four CD4+ subsets.

In regard to this clone: Its antigen is currently unknown.

Germline V lookup: CDR1 SQVTM, CDR2 ANQGSEA. This CDR3 has 14 residues. Trimming pared 3 bases from V and 5 bases from J, leaving 17 bases between. Reverse transcription of all isolated RNA meant that expressed TCRB transcripts were sequenced. The method was immunoSEQ multiplex PCR; TCRdb's version includes in-frame clones alone and lacks a portion of them. Among approximately 170,000 clones listed, approximately 8% were seen once. The chain carries TRBV29-1 and TRBJ2-7, with D possibly being TRBD2 (5 bases). The receptor was derived from a man aged 18 to 29 with type 1 diabetes. Input material: central memory CD4+ T cells from blood. Here the CDR3 reads CSVEVQEADDEQYF. Written as DNA, the CDR3 is TGCAGCGTTGAGGTGCAGGAGGCAGATGACGAGCAGTACTTC.